The T cell receptor (beta chain) under discussion was sequenced for a study of OX40 agonist ivuxolimab in advanced cancers. The CDR3 covers 15 residues. Germline trimming cut 5 bases from V and 2 bases from J; bases unmatched to any gene: 7. From germline, CDR1 is SGHAT and CDR2 FQDESV (reference sequence). With baseline, cycle 4 day 1, and cycle 7 day 1 as timepoints, blood was sampled. Some clones are missing from TCRdb's copy, which holds only in-frame ones; the method was immunoSEQ multiplex PCR. The data show fewer than 80,000 clones, 65% to 90% seen once. The source material was CD4+ or CD8+ T cells sorted from blood, sampled in a trial of the OX40 agonist ivuxolimab. The receptor comes from an adult with an advanced solid tumor such as melanoma, head and neck, liver or kidney cancer. The rearrangement joins TRBV11-1 to TRBJ2-7, with 9 bases lining up with TRBD1. The CDR3 is CASSLGQGWAYEQYF. The CDR3 DNA is TGTGCCAGCAGCCTGGGACAGGGTTGGGCCTACGAGCAGTACTTC.